Listed below are T cell receptor beta chains from one sample, sequenced in a study of beta chain features in type 1 diabetes. Sequencing was performed with immunoSEQ multiplex PCR; in TCRdb, only in-frame clones are kept and a portion is missing. The sample lists about 930,000 clones; around a sixth were seen once. Sequenced material: naive CD4+ T cells from blood. The receptors come from a young woman in good health. Each CDR3 is given with its conserved first and last residue. A D gene is named only where the DNA matches it firmly. Clone size is not always given. Where it is, it says once, few, many or a class for expanded clones.

V	J	D	length	size	CDR3	DNA
TRBV7-8	TRBJ2-7	-	14	-	CASSLSLPTYEQYF	TGTGCCAGCAGCTTAAGCCTGCCTACCTACGAGCAGTACTTC
TRBV7-9	TRBJ2-3	-	15	few	CASSLRLSPPDTQYF	TGTGCCAGCAGCCTCCGTCTCAGCCCCCCAGATACGCAGTATTTT
TRBV10-3	TRBJ1-2	-	14	few	CAISELGVNYGYTF	TGTGCCATCAGTGAGCTTGGGGTTAACTATGGCTACACCTTC
TRBV28	TRBJ1-1	-	14	-	CASSLNQGNTEAFF	TGTGCCAGCAGTCTAAATCAGGGGAACACTGAAGCTTTCTTT
TRBV6-5	TRBJ2-1	-	12	-	CAISAFVNEQFF	TGTGCCATCAGCGCCTTCGTCAATGAGCAGTTCTTC
TRBV4-1	TRBJ2-3	-	15	few	CASSQDPRRGATQYF	TGCGCCAGCAGCCAAGATCCGAGGCGTGGGGCTACGCAGTATTTT
TRBV9	TRBJ2-3	TRBD2	15	-	CASSGGTSGQDTQYF	TGTGCCAGCAGCGGCGGGACTAGCGGCCAGGATACGCAGTATTTT
TRBV7-2	TRBJ2-1	-	14	-	CASSLPQGSNEQFF	TGTGCCAGCAGCTTACCTCAGGGCTCCAATGAGCAGTTCTTC
TRBV7-9	TRBJ2-1	TRBD1	18	-	CASSRTGGAFGSYNEQFF	TGTGCCAGCAGCCGGACAGGGGGCGCATTTGGGTCCTACAATGAGCAGTTCTTC
TRBV6-5	TRBJ2-1	-	15	few	CASNQHSGSYNEQFF	TGTGCCAGCAACCAACATAGCGGATCCTACAATGAGCAGTTCTTC
TRBV18	TRBJ2-3	-	13	few	CASSVGATDTQYF	TGTGCCAGCTCAGTAGGGGCCACAGATACGCAGTATTTT
TRBV28	TRBJ2-5	TRBD2	15	few	CASSLGASGRAPQYF	TGTGCCAGCAGTTTGGGGGCAAGCGGGAGGGCCCCCCAGTACTTC
TRBV2	TRBJ2-3	-	11	-	CASSEGMTQYF	TGTGCCAGCAGTGAAGGGATGACGCAGTATTTT
TRBV9	TRBJ2-3	-	13	-	CASSVGDPDTQYF	TGTGCCAGCAGCGTAGGGGATCCAGATACGCAGTATTTT
TRBV28	TRBJ1-5	-	12	-	CASSLQWQPQHF	TGTGCCAGCAGTTTACAGTGGCAGCCCCAGCATTTT
TRBV7-2	TRBJ2-7	-	15	-	CASSPAGAGSYEQYF	TGTGCCAGCAGCCCGGCCGGGGCGGGAAGCTACGAGCAGTACTTC
TRBV28	TRBJ2-1	-	15	few	CASTDTGLIYNEQFF	TGTGCCAGCACGGATACGGGATTGATCTACAATGAGCAGTTCTTC
TRBV28	TRBJ2-3	-	16	-	CASSFRGKARTDTQYF	TGTGCCAGCAGTTTCCGGGGGAAAGCGCGCACAGATACGCAGTATTTT
TRBV7-3	TRBJ2-1	TRBD2	15	-	CASSPGLAGKNEQFF	TGTGCCAGCAGCCCCGGACTAGCGGGAAAGAATGAGCAGTTCTTC
TRBV20-1	TRBJ2-2	-	11	few	CSATRAGELFF	TGCAGTGCTACCAGGGCGGGGGAGCTGTTTTTT
TRBV7-2	TRBJ2-1	-	15	few	CASSPHRATNNEQFF	TGTGCCAGCAGCCCGCACAGGGCGACTAACAATGAGCAGTTCTTC
TRBV25-1	TRBJ1-1	-	14	-	CASSLFAANTEAFF	TGTGCCAGCAGTCTATTCGCAGCGAACACTGAAGCTTTCTTT
TRBV6-6	TRBJ2-4	-	14	few	CASEPGRAKNIQYF	TGTGCCAGCGAGCCCGGTAGGGCCAAAAACATTCAGTACTTC
TRBV5-1	TRBJ2-7	-	16	-	CASSPRQVTSSYEQYF	TGCGCCAGCAGCCCGCGACAGGTAACGAGCTCCTACGAGCAGTACTTC
TRBV10-3	TRBJ2-5	-	12	once	CAISESEETQYF	TGTGCCATCAGTGAGTCCGAAGAGACCCAGTACTTC
TRBV27	TRBJ2-7	TRBD2	15	-	CASSSSAGLTYEQYF	TGTGCCAGCAGTTCTTCCGCGGGACTAACCTACGAGCAGTACTTC
TRBV11-2	TRBJ2-3	TRBD1	15	few	CASSSWTGSTDTQYF	TGTGCCAGCAGCTCCTGGACAGGGAGCACAGATACGCAGTATTTT
TRBV5-1	TRBJ2-3	-	14	few	CASSVPGSTDTQYF	TGCGCCAGCAGCGTGCCCGGGTCCACAGATACGCAGTATTTT
TRBV28	TRBJ1-4	TRBD1	14	-	CASSSGQVNEKLFF	TGTGCCAGCAGTTCGGGACAGGTCAATGAAAAACTGTTTTTT
TRBV7-2	TRBJ2-1	TRBD1	15	-	CASSAGTATYNEQFF	TGTGCCAGCAGCGCCGGGACAGCGACCTACAATGAGCAGTTCTTC
TRBV5-1	TRBJ1-1	TRBD1	15	-	CASSLLTGLNTEAFF	TGCGCCAGCAGTTTGTTGACAGGGCTTAACACTGAAGCTTTCTTT
TRBV11-1	TRBJ2-7	-	15	-	CASSLMGIGSYEQYF	TGTGCCAGCAGCTTAATGGGGATCGGCTCCTACGAGCAGTACTTC
TRBV11-2	TRBJ2-5	TRBD1	17	-	CASSLDGQGAGQETQYF	TGTGCCAGCAGCTTAGACGGACAGGGGGCCGGGCAAGAGACCCAGTACTTC
TRBV6-5	TRBJ1-1	-	13	-	CASSQGQLAEAFF	TGTGCCAGCAGCCAAGGACAGTTGGCTGAAGCTTTCTTT
TRBV7-9	TRBJ2-3	TRBD2	17	-	CASSFRKAGAWTDTQYF	TGTGCCAGCAGCTTCAGGAAAGCGGGAGCGTGGACAGATACGCAGTATTTT
TRBV28	TRBJ2-7	-	15	-	CASSPTGLPPYEQYF	TGTGCCAGCAGTCCTACAGGGTTACCGCCTTACGAGCAGTACTTC
TRBV7-9	TRBJ2-1	-	15	-	CASSSRGASYNEQFF	TGTGCCAGCAGCTCCAGGGGGGCCTCCTACAATGAGCAGTTCTTC
TRBV19	TRBJ1-1	-	14	few	CASSIAGTNTEAFF	TGTGCCAGTAGTATAGCAGGCACAAACACTGAAGCTTTCTTT
TRBV2	TRBJ2-7	TRBD1	13	-	CASSGTGDYEQYF	TGTGCCAGCAGTGGGACAGGGGACTACGAGCAGTACTTC
TRBV28	TRBJ2-2	-	12	-	CASSFGIGELFF	TGTGCCAGCAGTTTTGGAATCGGGGAGCTGTTTTTT
TRBV28	TRBJ1-5	-	15	-	CASSLLIMAGRSQHF	TGTGCCAGCAGTTTATTGATCATGGCGGGGAGGTCCCAGCATTTT
TRBV29-1	TRBJ2-6	-	14	few	CSVVGGNGANVLTF	TGCAGCGTTGTAGGGGGGAATGGGGCCAACGTCCTGACTTTC
TRBV13	TRBJ1-1	-	14	-	CASSLGSRWAEAFF	TGTGCCAGCAGCCTCGGTTCTCGTTGGGCTGAAGCTTTCTTT
TRBV2	TRBJ1-5	-	13	-	CASYRDANQPQHF	TGTGCCAGTTATAGGGATGCCAATCAGCCCCAGCATTTT
TRBV19	TRBJ1-5	-	12	few	CASSIGFQPQHF	TGTGCCAGTAGTATAGGATTTCAGCCCCAGCATTTT
TRBV6-1	TRBJ2-7	-	14	few	CASRTHGGISEQYF	TGTGCCAGCAGAACGCACGGCGGGATTAGCGAGCAGTACTTC